This T cell receptor (beta chain) was sequenced in a study of T cell responses to AZD1222 COVID-19 vaccine. Overall study context: Pooling of second doses given at about 4 or about 12 weeks was done.

Repertoires were generated with immunoSEQ multiplex PCR, while TCRdb's copy carries only in-frame clones and drops some. The repertoire includes around 130,000 clones, about 89% of them detected once, and approximately 5.1% sits in the top ten. Study conclusions and caveats: Donors were mostly white British, more females; clonal diversity possibly underestimated. Regions 160-218 and 743-854 held dominance among vaccine-associated CD4 TCRs, which spanned spike. Among spike-specific TCRs, nearly half reportedly target unmutated variant regions.

Worth noting for this clone: Its antigen is unidentified.

The CDR3 loop spans 16 amino acids. The germline V gene has CDR1 SGHNT and CDR2 YENEEA. Trimming removed 1 base from V and 7 bases from J, with 17 bases in between. The sequence came from an adult in good health. The rearrangement joins TRBV11-3 to TRBJ2-1; D is perhaps TRBD2 (6 bases). The sample was peripheral blood, taken on day 0 of AZD1222 vaccination. The CDR3 protein is CASSLGTGRGVNEQFF. The CDR3 DNA is TGTGCCAGCAGCTTAGGGACCGGGAGAGGGGTGAATGAGCAGTTCTTC.